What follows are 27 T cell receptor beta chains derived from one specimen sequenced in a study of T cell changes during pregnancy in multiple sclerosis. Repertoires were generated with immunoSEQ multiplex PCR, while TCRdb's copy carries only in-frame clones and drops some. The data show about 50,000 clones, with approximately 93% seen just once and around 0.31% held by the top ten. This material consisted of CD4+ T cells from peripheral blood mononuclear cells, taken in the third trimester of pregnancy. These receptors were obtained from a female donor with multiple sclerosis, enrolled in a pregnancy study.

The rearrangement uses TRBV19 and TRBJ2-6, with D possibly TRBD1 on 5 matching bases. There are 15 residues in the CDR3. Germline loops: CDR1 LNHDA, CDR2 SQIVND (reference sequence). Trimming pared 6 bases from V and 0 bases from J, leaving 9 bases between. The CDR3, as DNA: TGTGCCAGTAGAGCCCAGGGCTCTGGGGCCAACGTCCTGACTTTC. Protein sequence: CASRAQGSGANVLTF.

The CDR3 sequence: CASSLGGGSSGNTIYF. In DNA, the CDR3 is TGTGCCAGCAGCTTAGGCGGTGGGAGCTCTGGAAACACCATATATTTT. The chain links TRBV7-9 to TRBJ1-3; D unclear. The germline CDR1 and CDR2 sequences are SEHNR and FQNEAQ (reference sequence). V lost 1 base and J 0 bases, leaving 10 bases between the germline ends. The CDR3 length is 16 residues.

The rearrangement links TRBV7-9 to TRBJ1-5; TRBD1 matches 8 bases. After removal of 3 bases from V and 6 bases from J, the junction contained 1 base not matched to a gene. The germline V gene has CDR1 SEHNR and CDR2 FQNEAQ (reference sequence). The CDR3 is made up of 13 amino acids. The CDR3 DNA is TGTGCCAGCAGCTTCACAGGGGGTCAGCCCCAGCATTTT. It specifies CASSFTGGQPQHF.

The CDR3 DNA is TGTGCCAGCAGCGTTTCAGGGGGCTTTGGTGGCTACACCTTC. Its protein is CASSVSGGFGGYTF. V gene TRBV7-2 combines with J gene TRBJ1-2, with TRBD1 matching 8 bases. Trimming cost V 5 bases and J 7 bases; bases outside gene matches: 9. The V gene's germline CDR1 is SGHTA and CDR2 FQGNSA. The CDR3 sequence is 14 residues long.

CDR3 sequence reads: CASFRGQGYEQYF. The CDR3 coding sequence is TGTGCCTCCTTTCGTGGACAGGGCTACGAGCAGTACTTC. The V and J genes are TRBV6-6 and TRBJ2-7; 8 bases line up with TRBD1. CDR1 and CDR2 (germline): MNHNY, SVGAGI (reference sequence). This CDR3 comprises 13 residues. Trimming at V came to 11 bases and at J to 3 bases, leaving 9 bases not matched to a gene.

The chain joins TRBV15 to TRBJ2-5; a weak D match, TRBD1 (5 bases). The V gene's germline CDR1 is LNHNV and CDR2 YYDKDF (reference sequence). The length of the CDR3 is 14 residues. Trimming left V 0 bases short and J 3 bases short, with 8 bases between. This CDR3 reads CATSRETAKETQYF. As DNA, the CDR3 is TGTGCCACCAGCAGAGAGACAGCCAAAGAGACCCAGTACTTC.

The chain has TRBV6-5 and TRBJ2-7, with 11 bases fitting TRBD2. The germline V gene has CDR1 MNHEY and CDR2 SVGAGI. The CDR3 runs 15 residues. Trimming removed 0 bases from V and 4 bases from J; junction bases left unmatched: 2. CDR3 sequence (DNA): TGTGCCAGCAGTTACTCTGGGACTAGCGGTTACGAGCAGTACTTC. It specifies CASSYSGTSGYEQYF.

Written as DNA, the CDR3 is TGTGCCAGCAGCGTATCAGCGGGGGGAACCGTCTACGAGCAGTACTTC. This translates into CASSVSAGGTVYEQYF. The V and J genes are TRBV9 and TRBJ2-7; 9 positions match TRBD2. CDR1 SGDLS and CDR2 YYNGEE come from the germline V gene. V gave up 1 base and J gave up 3 bases; unmatched junction bases: 8. CDR3 length: 16 amino acids. The full variable domain, with the rest looked up from reference TRBV9 and TRBJ2-7, is DSGVTQTPKHLITATGQRVTLRCSPRSGDLSVYWYQQSLDQGLQFLIQYYNGEERAKGNILERFSAQQFPDLHSELNLSSLELGDSALYFCASSVSAGGTVYEQYFGPGTRLTVT.

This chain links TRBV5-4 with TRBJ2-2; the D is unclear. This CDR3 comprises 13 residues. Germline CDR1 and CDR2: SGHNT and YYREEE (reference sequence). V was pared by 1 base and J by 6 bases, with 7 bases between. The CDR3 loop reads CASSLTRSGELFF. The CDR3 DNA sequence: TGTGCCAGCAGCTTGACGCGTTCCGGGGAGCTGTTTTTT.

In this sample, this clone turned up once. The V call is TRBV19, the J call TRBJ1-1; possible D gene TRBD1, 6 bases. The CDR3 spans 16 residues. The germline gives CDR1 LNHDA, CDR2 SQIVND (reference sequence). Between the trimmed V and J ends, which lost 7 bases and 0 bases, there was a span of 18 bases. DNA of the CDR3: TGTGCCAGTACCCCGGCCGGTGGACAGTTGAACACTGAAGCTTTCTTT. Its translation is CASTPAGGQLNTEAFF. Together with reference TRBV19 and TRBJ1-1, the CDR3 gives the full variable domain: DGGITQSPKYLFRKEGQNVTLSCEQNLNHDAMYWYRQDPGQGLRLIYYSQIVNDFQKGDIAEGYSVSREKKESFPLTVTSAQKNPTAFYLCASTPAGGQLNTEAFFGQGTRLTVV.

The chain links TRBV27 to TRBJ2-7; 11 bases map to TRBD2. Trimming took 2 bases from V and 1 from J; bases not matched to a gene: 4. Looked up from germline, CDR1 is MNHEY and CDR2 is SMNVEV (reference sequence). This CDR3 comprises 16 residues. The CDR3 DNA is TGTGCCAGCAGTTTAGGCGCTAGCGGGAGGTCCTACGAGCAGTACTTC. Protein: CASSLGASGRSYEQYF.

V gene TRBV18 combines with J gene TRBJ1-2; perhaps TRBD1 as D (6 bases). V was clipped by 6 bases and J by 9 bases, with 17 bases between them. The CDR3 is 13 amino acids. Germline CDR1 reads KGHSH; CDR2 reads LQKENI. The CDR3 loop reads CASSPGQFLSYTF. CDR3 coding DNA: TGTGCCAGCTCCCCAGGACAGTTCTTGAGCTACACCTTC.

For the CDR3, the DNA is TGTGCCACCGGACTGCCTTACGAGCAGTACTTC. Translated, it gives CATGLPYEQYF. The chain recombines TRBV19 with TRBJ2-7, with TRBD2 as a possible D gene (5 bases). V was shortened by 10 bases and J by 4 bases, with 11 bases between the two germline ends. The germline CDR1 and CDR2 sequences are LNHDA and SQIVND (reference sequence). The CDR3 has 11 amino acids.

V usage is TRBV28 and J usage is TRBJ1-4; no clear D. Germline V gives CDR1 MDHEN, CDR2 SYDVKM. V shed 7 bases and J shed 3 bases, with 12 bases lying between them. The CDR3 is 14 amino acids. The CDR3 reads CASIPAGANEKLFF. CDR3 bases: TGTGCCAGCATCCCCGCCGGGGCTAATGAAAAACTGTTTTTT. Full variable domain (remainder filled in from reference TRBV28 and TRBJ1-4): DVKVTQSSRYLVKRTGEKVFLECVQDMDHENMFWYRQDPGLGLRLIYFSYDVKMKEKGDIPEGYSVSREKKERFSLILESASTNQTSMYLCASIPAGANEKLFFGSGTQLSVL.

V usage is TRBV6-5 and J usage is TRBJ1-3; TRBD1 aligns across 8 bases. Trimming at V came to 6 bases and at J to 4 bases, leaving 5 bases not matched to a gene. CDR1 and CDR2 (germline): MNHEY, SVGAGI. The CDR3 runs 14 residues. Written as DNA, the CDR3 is TGTGCCAGCAGGGCAGGGGGCAGGGGAAACACCATATATTTT. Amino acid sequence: CASRAGGRGNTIYF.

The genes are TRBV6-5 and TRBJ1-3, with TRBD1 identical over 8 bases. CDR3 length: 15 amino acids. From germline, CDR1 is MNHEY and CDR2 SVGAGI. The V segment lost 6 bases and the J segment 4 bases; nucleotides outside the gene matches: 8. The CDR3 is CASSLQGELGNTIYF. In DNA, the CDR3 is TGTGCCAGCAGCCTACAGGGGGAGCTGGGAAACACCATATATTTT.

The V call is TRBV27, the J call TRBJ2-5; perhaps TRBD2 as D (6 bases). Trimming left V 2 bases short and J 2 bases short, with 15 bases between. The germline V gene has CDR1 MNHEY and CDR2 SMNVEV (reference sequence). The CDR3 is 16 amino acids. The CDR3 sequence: CASSLAGNPLQETQYF. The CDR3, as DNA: TGTGCCAGCAGTTTAGCGGGGAACCCTTTACAAGAGACCCAGTACTTC.

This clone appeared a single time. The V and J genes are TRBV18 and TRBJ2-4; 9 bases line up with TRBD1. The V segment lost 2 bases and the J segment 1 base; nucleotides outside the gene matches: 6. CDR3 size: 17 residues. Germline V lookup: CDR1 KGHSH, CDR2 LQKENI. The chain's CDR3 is CASSPGGTGIAKNIQYF. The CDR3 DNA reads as TGTGCCAGCTCACCAGGGGGGACAGGGATCGCCAAAAACATTCAGTACTTC.

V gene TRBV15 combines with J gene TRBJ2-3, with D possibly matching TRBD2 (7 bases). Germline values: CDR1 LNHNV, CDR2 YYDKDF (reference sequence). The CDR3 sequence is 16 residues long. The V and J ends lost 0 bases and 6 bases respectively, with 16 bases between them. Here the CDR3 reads CATSREGGGTRDTQYF. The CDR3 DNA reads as TGTGCCACCAGCAGAGAGGGAGGGGGTACTAGGGATACGCAGTATTTT. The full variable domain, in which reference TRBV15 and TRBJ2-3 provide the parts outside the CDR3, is DAMVIQNPRYQVTQFGKPVTLSCSQTLNHNVMYWYQQKSSQAPKLLFHYYDKDFNNEADTPDNFQSRRPNTSFCFLDIRSPGLGDTAMYLCATSREGGGTRDTQYFGPGTRLTVL.

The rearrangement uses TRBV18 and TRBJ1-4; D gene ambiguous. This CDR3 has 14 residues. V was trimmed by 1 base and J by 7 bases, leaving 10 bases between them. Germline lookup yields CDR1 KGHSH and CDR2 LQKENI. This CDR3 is CASSPLEKSEKLFF. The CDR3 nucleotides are TGTGCCAGCTCACCACTCGAGAAGAGTGAAAAACTGTTTTTT.

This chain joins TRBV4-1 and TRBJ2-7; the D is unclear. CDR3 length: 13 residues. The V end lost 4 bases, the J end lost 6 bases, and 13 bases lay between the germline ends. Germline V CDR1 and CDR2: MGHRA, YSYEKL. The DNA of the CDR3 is TGCGCCAGCAGCCCCCCATTTAGAGCCGAGCAGTACTTC. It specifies CASSPPFRAEQYF.

The CDR3 spells CASSQELGRTLNSYNSPLHF. CDR3 coding DNA: TGCGCCAGCAGCCAAGAGCTAGGACGGACACTCAACTCCTATAATTCACCCCTCCACTTT. V is TRBV4-1 and J is TRBJ1-6; D is possibly TRBD1 (5 bases). This CDR3 is built from 20 residues. The V gene lost 0 bases and the J gene lost 0 bases, with 18 bases spanning the gap. Germline V gene sequence: CDR1 MGHRA, CDR2 YSYEKL.

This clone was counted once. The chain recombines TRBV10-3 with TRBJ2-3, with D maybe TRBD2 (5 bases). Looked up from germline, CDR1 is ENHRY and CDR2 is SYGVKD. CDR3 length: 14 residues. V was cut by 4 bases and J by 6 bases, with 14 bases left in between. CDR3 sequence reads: CAISGTAGEDTQYF. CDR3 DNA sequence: TGTGCCATCAGTGGGACGGCGGGTGAGGATACGCAGTATTTT.

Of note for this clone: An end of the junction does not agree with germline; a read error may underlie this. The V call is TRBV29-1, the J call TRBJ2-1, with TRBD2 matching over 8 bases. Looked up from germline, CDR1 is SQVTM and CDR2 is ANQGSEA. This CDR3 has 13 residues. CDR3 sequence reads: CSASPTSGNGQFF. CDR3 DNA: TGCAGCGCCTCCCCCACTAGCGGCAATGGGCAGTTCTTC.

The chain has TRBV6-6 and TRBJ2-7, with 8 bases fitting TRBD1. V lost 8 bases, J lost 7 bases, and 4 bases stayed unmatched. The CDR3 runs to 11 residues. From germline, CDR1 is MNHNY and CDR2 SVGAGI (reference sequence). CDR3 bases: TGTGCCAGCGGACAGGGATGGGAGCAGTACTTC. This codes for CASGQGWEQYF.

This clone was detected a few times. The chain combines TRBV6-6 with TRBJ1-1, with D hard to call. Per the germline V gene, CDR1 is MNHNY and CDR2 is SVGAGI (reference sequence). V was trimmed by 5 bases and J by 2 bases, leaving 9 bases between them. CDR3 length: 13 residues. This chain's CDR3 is CASSLKLNTEAFF. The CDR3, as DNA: TGTGCCAGCAGTCTAAAACTAAACACTGAAGCTTTCTTT.

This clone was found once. CDR3 amino acids: CASSQARRSTDTQYF. CDR3 bases: TGTGCCAGCAGCCAAGCCAGAAGATCCACAGATACGCAGTATTTT. The gene calls are TRBV14 and TRBJ2-3; D is ambiguous. Germline V lookup: CDR1 SGHDN, CDR2 FVKESK. V shed 1 base and J shed 2 bases, with 10 bases lying between them. This CDR3 has 15 residues.